These 22 T cell receptor beta chains share one sample of origin, sequenced in a study of Ad26.COV2.S vaccination and SARS-CoV-2 variants. Clones were sequenced by immunoSEQ multiplex PCR, and TCRdb holds only the in-frame ones, with some missing. The table has 320,000 or so clones, roughly 90% seen once; the top ten hold 4.5% to 7%. The treatment: approximately 18 received Ad26.COV2.S at low or high dose, single or two shots; roughly five received placebo; per-sample allocation not given. On day 63 after the first injection, vaccine and placebo recipients gave samples. Specimen: peripheral blood, collected in a trial of Ad26.COV2.S vaccine versus placebo. The origin of the receptors is a person between 18 and 60 years old who received the Ad26.COV2.S COVID-19 vaccine or a placebo.

This clone has just one count. The chain combines TRBV7-8 with TRBJ2-1; D not certain. Germline V gives CDR1 SGHVS, CDR2 FQNEAQ. The V and J ends lost 2 bases and 8 bases respectively, with 13 bases between them. This CDR3 has 14 amino acids. Here the CDR3 reads CASSLIVGVDEQFF. Here the CDR3 DNA reads TGTGCCAGCAGCTTAATTGTTGGGGTAGATGAGCAGTTCTTC.

The chain employs TRBV5-1 and TRBJ2-1; D may be TRBD2 (6 bases). CDR1 is SGHRS, CDR2 YFSETQ, per germline. CDR3 length: 14 residues. Trimming pared 5 bases from V and 3 bases from J, leaving 12 bases between. The CDR3 protein is CASRLSGNYNEQFF. CDR3 DNA: TGCGCCAGCAGGCTTAGCGGAAACTACAATGAGCAGTTCTTC.

CDR3 sequence reads: CASSPTDGRLQEQYV. DNA for the CDR3: TGTGCCAGCAGCCCTACTGACGGAAGGTTGCAAGAGCAGTACGTC. The rearrangement joins TRBV28 to TRBJ2-7, with no clear D. Germline V gene data show CDR1 as MDHEN and CDR2 as SYDVKM. The V and J ends lost 6 bases and 7 bases respectively, with 22 bases between them. This CDR3 has 15 amino acids.

This clone appeared once. V is TRBV6-5 and J is TRBJ2-3, with D possibly TRBD1 on 5 matching bases. The V gene's germline CDR1 is MNHEY and CDR2 SVGAGI. The CDR3 consists of 13 residues. Trimming took off 6 bases at V and 6 bases at J, with 13 bases between the two ends. The CDR3 loop is CASSGQGWDTQYF. CDR3 coding DNA: TGTGCCAGCAGCGGTCAGGGATGGGATACGCAGTATTTT.

V is TRBV5-1 and J is TRBJ2-2; D unresolved. Germline loops: CDR1 SGHRS, CDR2 YFSETQ. Between the trimmed V and J ends, which lost 0 bases and 5 bases, there was a span of 11 bases. The CDR3 is 15 amino acids. CDR3 sequence (DNA): TGCGCCAGCAGCTTGGACGGAGAAGCTACCGGGGAGCTGTTTTTT. Translating gives CASSLDGEATGELFF.

The gene calls are TRBV9 and TRBJ2-3; a weak D match, TRBD1 (5 bases). The CDR3 has 14 residues. Germline assignment: CDR1 SGDLS and CDR2 YYNGEE. V lost 0 bases and J 2 bases, leaving 7 bases between the germline ends. The CDR3 here is CASSVGGPTDTQYF. CDR3 in DNA: TGTGCCAGCAGCGTAGGGGGCCCCACAGATACGCAGTATTTT.

The chain employs TRBV29-1 and TRBJ1-2, with TRBD1 as a possible D gene (5 bases). The CDR3 consists of 14 residues. The V and J ends lost 1 base and 4 bases respectively, with 13 bases between them. Germline-derived CDR1 and CDR2 are SQVTM and ANQGSEA. The CDR3 protein is CSVEGWGKVYGYTF. The DNA for the CDR3 is TGCAGCGTTGAAGGTTGGGGGAAAGTCTATGGCTACACCTTC.

This clone was seen a single time. V gene TRBV5-1 combines with J gene TRBJ2-1, with TRBD2 identical over 11 bases. The CDR3 is 16 residues long. V shed 0 bases, J shed 8 bases, and the junction held 7 bases outside the gene matches. Germline V gives CDR1 SGHRS, CDR2 YFSETQ. This CDR3 reads CASSLAASGGRDEQFF. Written as DNA, the CDR3 is TGCGCCAGCAGCTTGGCGGCTAGCGGGGGGAGGGATGAGCAGTTCTTC.

V usage is TRBV30 and J usage is TRBJ1-4; D is unresolved. This CDR3 has 14 residues. Germline lookup yields CDR1 GTSNPN and CDR2 SVGIG (reference sequence). V was cut by 2 bases and J by 8 bases, with 15 bases left in between. The CDR3 spells CAWSHNLPEEKLFF. CDR3 DNA: TGTGCCTGGAGTCACAACCTCCCTGAGGAAAAACTGTTTTTT.

This clone has just one count. The J gene is TRBJ1-2, the V gene TRBV11-2; D is possibly TRBD1 (6 bases). Germline V gene lookup returns CDR1 SGHAT and CDR2 FQNNGV. This CDR3 region has 13 residues. Between the trimmed V and J ends, which lost 6 bases and 2 bases, there was a span of 10 bases. CDR3 in DNA: TGTGCCAGCAGACCGACAGGAAACTATGGCTACACCTTC. Encoded protein: CASRPTGNYGYTF.

The chain recombines TRBV29-1 with TRBJ1-2; unclear D gene. V was trimmed by 4 bases and J by 10 bases, leaving 10 bases between them. CDR1 and CDR2 from the germline V gene are SQVTM and ANQGSEA. This CDR3 comprises 10 residues. The DNA of the CDR3 is TGCAGCGTTGGTCAGGAATACTACACCTTC. Its translation: CSVGQEYYTF.

V is TRBV5-5 and J is TRBJ1-1; possibly TRBD1 for D (5 bases). The CDR3 is 14 amino acids. The ends were cut back, 2 bases at V and 6 bases at J, with 14 bases in the middle. Germline V gene lookup returns CDR1 SGHKS and CDR2 YYEKEE (reference sequence). This CDR3 is CASSFRDPRPEAFF. CDR3 coding DNA: TGTGCCAGCAGCTTCCGGGACCCTAGGCCTGAAGCTTTCTTT.

This chain connects TRBV19 to TRBJ1-1; 7 positions agree with TRBD1. V lost 7 bases and J lost 2; bases outside the gene matches: 10. The CDR3 covers 15 residues. The germline gives CDR1 LNHDA, CDR2 SQIVND (reference sequence). CDR3 nucleotides: TGTGCCAGTATAGGTACGGGACAGCTAAACACTGAAGCTTTCTTT. It encodes CASIGTGQLNTEAFF.

In DNA form, the CDR3 reads TGTGCCAGCAGCTTGGAGATGAGGGAGGGCCCCTACGAGCAGTACGTC. Its protein is CASSLEMREGPYEQYV. V is TRBV5-6 and J is TRBJ2-7; 7 nucleotides agree with TRBD2. The CDR3 runs 16 residues. In germline, CDR1 is SGHDT, CDR2 YYEEEE. Germline trimming cut 0 bases from V and 2 bases from J; bases unmatched to any gene: 8.

In the case of this clone: Within the sample, other DNA sequences also encode this same CDR3. J is TRBJ2-3 and V is TRBV7-2, with D possibly being TRBD2 (6 bases). CDR3 length: 14 amino acids. Germline assignment: CDR1 SGHTA and CDR2 FQGNSA. Trimming left V 0 bases short and J 3 bases short, with 7 bases between. The CDR3 nucleotides are TGTGCCAGCAGCTTAGCGGGAGGAACAGATACGCAGTATTTT. This sequence encodes CASSLAGGTDTQYF.

This rearrangement joins TRBV7-9 to TRBJ2-5, with D unclear. The germline V gene encodes CDR1 SEHNR and CDR2 FQNEAQ (reference sequence). The CDR3 totals 16 residues. The ends were cut back, 5 bases at V and 5 bases at J, with 21 bases in the middle. The chain's CDR3 is CASSLSDLPFDETQYF. The CDR3 region has the DNA TGTGCCAGCAGCCTCTCCGACCTTCCTTTCGACGAGACCCAGTACTTC.

The chain has TRBV7-9 and TRBJ1-3; D gene uncertain. The CDR3 sequence is 15 residues long. V was pared by 5 bases and J by 4 bases, with 15 bases between. Per the germline V gene, CDR1 is SEHNR and CDR2 is FQNEAQ (reference sequence). The CDR3 DNA reads as TGTGCCAGCAGCGTGAGTCCTCCCAGGGGAAACACCATATATTTT. The encoded protein is CASSVSPPRGNTIYF. Together with reference TRBV7-9 and TRBJ1-3, the CDR3 gives the full variable domain: DTGVSQNPRHKITKRGQNVTFRCDPISEHNRLYWYRQTLGQGPEFLTYFQNEAQLEKSRLLSDRFSAERPKGSFSTLEIQRTEQGDSAMYLCASSVSPPRGNTIYFGEGSWLTVV.

This clone showed up just once. V gene TRBV7-2 combines with J gene TRBJ2-2; unclear D gene. With 0 bases removed from V and 2 bases from J, the gap between germline ends came to 4 bases. The CDR3 is made up of 14 amino acids. The germline CDR1 and CDR2 sequences are SGHTA and FQGNSA. The CDR3 loop reads CASSLAPNTGELFF. The CDR3 DNA reads as TGTGCCAGCAGCTTAGCACCAAACACCGGGGAGCTGTTTTTT.

About this clone itself: The sample contains more than one DNA sequence encoding this CDR3. V and J are TRBV5-1 and TRBJ1-1; D not certain. V was cut by 0 bases and J by 3 bases, with 6 bases left in between. CDR1 SGHRS and CDR2 YFSETQ come from the germline V gene. The CDR3 has 13 amino acids. The CDR3 DNA reads as TGCGCCAGCAGCTTGGTCGGGGACACTGAAGCTTTCTTT. Translating it yields CASSLVGDTEAFF.

The rearrangement links TRBV4-3 to TRBJ2-1; D possibly corresponds to TRBD2 (5 bases). V was pared by 0 bases and J by 8 bases, with 17 bases between. The germline CDR1 and CDR2 sequences are LGHNA and YSLEER. The CDR3 runs 16 residues. CDR3 region: CASSQDMSTEEDEQFF. The CDR3 region has the DNA TGCGCCAGCAGCCAAGATATGTCGACTGAGGAGGATGAGCAGTTCTTC.

V gene TRBV27 combines with J gene TRBJ2-7; possible D gene TRBD1, 6 bases. With 5 bases removed from V and 0 bases from J, the gap between germline ends came to 8 bases. The germline V gene has CDR1 MNHEY and CDR2 SMNVEV (reference sequence). The CDR3 loop spans 13 amino acids. CDR3 sequence reads: CASSHRDSYEQYF. In nucleotides, the CDR3 is TGTGCCAGCAGTCACAGGGACTCCTACGAGCAGTACTTC.

V and J are TRBV20-1 and TRBJ2-3; D unresolved. From germline, CDR1 is DFQATT and CDR2 SNEGSKA (reference sequence). The V and J ends lost 6 bases and 0 bases respectively, with 4 bases between them. The CDR3 consists of 11 residues. CDR3 sequence (DNA): TGCAGTGCCGAGAGCACAGATACGCAGTATTTT. Protein product: CSAESTDTQYF.